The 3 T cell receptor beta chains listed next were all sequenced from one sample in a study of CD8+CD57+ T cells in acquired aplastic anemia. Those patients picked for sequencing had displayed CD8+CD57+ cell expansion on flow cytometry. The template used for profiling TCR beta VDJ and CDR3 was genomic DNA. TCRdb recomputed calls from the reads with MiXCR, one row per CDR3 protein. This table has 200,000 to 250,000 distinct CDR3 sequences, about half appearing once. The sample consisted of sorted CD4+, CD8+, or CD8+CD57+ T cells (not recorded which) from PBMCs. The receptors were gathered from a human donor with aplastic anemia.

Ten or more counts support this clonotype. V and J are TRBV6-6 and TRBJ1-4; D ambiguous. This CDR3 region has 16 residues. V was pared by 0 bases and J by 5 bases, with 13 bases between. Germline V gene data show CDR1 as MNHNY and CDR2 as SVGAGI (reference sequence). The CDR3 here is CASSYSTGGGNEKLFF. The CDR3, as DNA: TGTGCCAGCAGTTACTCGACGGGTGGAGGCAATGAAAAACTGTTTTTT.

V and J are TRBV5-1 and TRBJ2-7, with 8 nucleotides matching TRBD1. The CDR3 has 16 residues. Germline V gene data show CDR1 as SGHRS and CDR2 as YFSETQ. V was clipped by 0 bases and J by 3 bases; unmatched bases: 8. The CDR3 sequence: CASSLARQGRNYEQYF. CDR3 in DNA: TGCGCCAGCAGCTTGGCGAGACAGGGGAGGAACTACGAGCAGTACTTC.

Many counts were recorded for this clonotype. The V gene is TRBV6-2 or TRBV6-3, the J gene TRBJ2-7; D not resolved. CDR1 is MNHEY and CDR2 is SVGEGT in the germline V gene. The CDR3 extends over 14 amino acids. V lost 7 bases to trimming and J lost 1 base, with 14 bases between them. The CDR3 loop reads CASMAWPDSYEQYF. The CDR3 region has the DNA TGTGCCAGCATGGCTTGGCCGGATTCCTACGAGCAGTACTTC.